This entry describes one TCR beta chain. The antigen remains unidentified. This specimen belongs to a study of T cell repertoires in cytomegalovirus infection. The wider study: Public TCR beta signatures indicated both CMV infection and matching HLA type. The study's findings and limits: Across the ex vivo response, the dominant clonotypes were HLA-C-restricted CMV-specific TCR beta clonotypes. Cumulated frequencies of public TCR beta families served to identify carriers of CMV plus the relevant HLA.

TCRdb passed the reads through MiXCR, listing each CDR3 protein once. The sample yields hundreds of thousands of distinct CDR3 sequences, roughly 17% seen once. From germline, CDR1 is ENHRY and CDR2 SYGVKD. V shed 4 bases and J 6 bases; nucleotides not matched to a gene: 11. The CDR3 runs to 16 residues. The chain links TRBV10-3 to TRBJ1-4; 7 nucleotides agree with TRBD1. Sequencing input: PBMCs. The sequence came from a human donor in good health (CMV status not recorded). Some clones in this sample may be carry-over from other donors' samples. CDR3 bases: TGTGCCATCAGTGGGGAGTCGGGACAGTCGTATGAAAAACTGTTTTTT. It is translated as CAISGESGQSYEKLFF.